Listed below are T cell receptor beta chains from one sample, sequenced in a study of T cells in Graves' hyperthyroidism and ophthalmopathy. Each CDR3 protein is one row after TCRdb ran MiXCR on the multiplex PCR reads. The sample consists of about 400,000 distinct CDR3 sequences, about 15% of them appearing once. Material for sequencing was blood. The source is a woman in her twenties or thirties with Graves' hyperthyroidism. Each CDR3 is given with its conserved first and last residue. D genes are given only for firm matches. The size entry is marked missing in some rows and otherwise reads once, few, many or a size class.

>TRBV3-1|TRBJ2-6|-|-
CASSQRNSGANVLTF
TGTGCCAGCAGCCAACGGAACTCTGGGGCCAACGTCCTGACTTTC
>TRBV4-1|TRBJ2-5|-|TRBD2
CASSLSGRAGETQYF
TGCGCCAGCAGTCTAAGCGGGAGGGCCGGAGAGACCCAGTACTTC
>TRBV28|TRBJ2-7|many|TRBD2
CASSMTSGTLYEQYF
TGTGCCAGCAGTATGACTAGCGGGACACTCTACGAGCAGTACTTC
>TRBV10-1|TRBJ2-5|few|TRBD2
CASSDLAGGETQYF
TGCGCCAGCAGCGATCTAGCGGGAGGTGAGACCCAGTACTTC
>TRBV20-1|TRBJ2-5|many|-
CSARDGARETQYF
TGCAGTGCTAGAGATGGTGCACGAGAGACCCAGTACTTC
>TRBV3-1|TRBJ2-2|many|TRBD1
CASSRGTANTGELFF
TGTGCCAGCAGCCGGGGGACAGCGAACACCGGGGAGCTGTTTTTT
>TRBV27|TRBJ2-7|many|TRBD1
CASSVTGLEQYF
TGTGCCAGCAGCGTGACAGGGCTCGAGCAGTACTTC
>TRBV7-2|TRBJ2-7|-|-
CASSFTFSAPEQYF
TGTGCCAGCAGCTTTACCTTCTCGGCGCCCGAGCAGTACTTC
>TRBV28|TRBJ1-1|many|-
CASSLDSPGTEAFF
TGTGCCAGCAGCCTCGACAGCCCGGGCACTGAAGCTTTCTTT
>TRBV20-1|TRBJ2-7|few|-
CSARRGLNYEQYF
TGCAGTGCTAGGCGCGGACTTAACTACGAGCAGTACTTC